The clone carrying this TCR beta chain was recorded only once. The data were obtained in a study of cytomegalovirus exposure and HLA in healthy donors. Measured with immunoSEQ multiplex PCR; TCRdb has only the in-frame clones, and not every one. The sample carries tens of thousands of clones, almost 97% recorded once. Germline CDR1 SEHNR, CDR2 FQNEAQ (reference sequence). V lost 5 bases to trimming and J lost 2 bases; unmatched junction nucleotides: 6. The CDR3 length is 15 residues. Source material: PBMCs. The J gene is TRBJ1-5, the V gene TRBV7-9; TRBD1 aligns across 7 bases. This clonotype was sampled from a man aged 18-30 years in good health and CMV-seropositive. The DNA of the CDR3 is TGTGCCAGCAGCCCCCTAGACAGGGGCAATCAGCCCCAGCATTTT. Translating gives CASSPLDRGNQPQHF.